Each of the 6 T cell receptor beta chains below was sequenced from the same sample in a study of CD4+ T cells in melanoma. Some clones are missing from TCRdb's copy, which holds only in-frame ones; the method was immunoSEQ multiplex PCR. The sample lists around 15,000 clones; roughly 83% were seen once. Sample: cells from a culture (not recorded whether cultured in vitro). These receptors came from a human donor with melanoma.

This chain joins TRBV10-3 and TRBJ2-5; 8 bases agree with TRBD1. The CDR3 extends over 13 amino acids. The V gene's germline CDR1 is ENHRY and CDR2 SYGVKD. Germline trimming cut 5 bases from V and 4 bases from J; bases unmatched to any gene: 3. The CDR3 sequence: CAISRTGTETQYF. The CDR3 DNA follows: TGTGCCATCAGTCGGACAGGGACAGAGACCCAGTACTTC.

The gene calls are TRBV4-2 and TRBJ1-2; a possible D gene is TRBD1 (6 bases). CDR3 length: 15 amino acids. Trimming removed 4 bases at V and 4 bases at J, with 16 bases between. CDR1 is LGHNA, CDR2 YNFKEQ, per germline. As DNA, the CDR3 is TGTGCCAGCAGCCGGGACCAGGGGTCCGGCTATGGCTACACCTTC. Its translation: CASSRDQGSGYGYTF.

This clone appeared once. J is TRBJ1-2 and V is TRBV19; TRBD1 is a possible D gene (6 bases). V was pared by 6 bases and J by 11 bases, with 16 bases between. This CDR3 has 12 residues. The germline gives CDR1 LNHDA, CDR2 SQIVND (reference sequence). The CDR3 protein is CASRRGVTHYTF. The CDR3 DNA follows: TGTGCCAGTAGAAGGGGGGTTACCCATTACACCTTC.

The chain couples TRBV30 to TRBJ1-1; D not resolved. The V gene lost 1 base and the J gene lost 8 bases, with 14 bases spanning the gap. This CDR3 region has 13 residues. Germline CDR1 GTSNPN, CDR2 SVGIG (reference sequence). The CDR3 coding sequence is TGTGCCTGGAGTGGTAGGGCTCGGCAGGAAGCTTTCTTT. This sequence encodes CAWSGRARQEAFF.

In DNA form, the CDR3 reads TGTGCCAGCAGCCGCCAGTGGAGTGATACGCAGTATTTT. Protein sequence: CASSRQWSDTQYF. This chain uses TRBV7-9 with TRBJ2-3; D is ambiguous. V lost 5 bases and J lost 6, with 12 bases in between. The CDR3 contains 13 residues. Germline V gene data show CDR1 as SEHNR and CDR2 as FQNEAQ (reference sequence).

The chain carries TRBV18 and TRBJ2-5; D is perhaps TRBD1 or TRBD2 (7 bases each). Germline values: CDR1 KGHSH, CDR2 LQKENI. V dropped 2 bases and J dropped 2 bases, with 12 bases sitting between them. This CDR3 is built from 15 residues. CDR3 bases: TGTGCCAGCTCACCAATCAGGGGGGGACAAGAGACCCAGTACTTC. This encodes CASSPIRGGQETQYF.